This record covers a single T cell receptor (beta chain). Its antigen is not yet known. Per-nucleotide qualities are absent, and no much larger clonotype sits a single base away. Libraries were built with 5' RACE. The sequencing machine was an Illumina HiSeq 2500. A second PCR of about 7 to 12 cycles was run with a J-beta primer mix and a sample-barcoded 5' primer. Each TCR beta cDNA molecule received a unique molecular identifier from a template-switch 5' adaptor carrying 12 random nucleotides. Each sample yielded at least 2.5 million CDR3-containing paired-end reads. First-strand cDNA was synthesized from all RNA with the Mint cDNA synthesis kit, primed by a TRBC-specific oligonucleotide. Following uracil-DNA glycosylase treatment, all cDNA underwent a first 18-cycle PCR with the universal primers M1SS and BC2_uni_R. In the paper's pipeline: For normalization, 1 million high-quality reads, each with a distinct molecular identifier, were randomly selected from each sample. Reads sharing molecular identifiers were discarded rather than binned into consensus sequences. CDR3 identification, clonotype clustering and error correction used MiTCR with a Q25 quality threshold and the strictest error-elimination algorithm. A nonparametric unseen species model using Euler transformation provided a lower-bound estimate of total TCR beta diversity. Starting from the raw public reads, TCRdb applied fastp trimming at Q25, assembled clones with MiXCR and retained in-frame beta chains. Merged by CDR3 protein, the rows form single entries marked with the most common genes and DNA. The V and J calls reflect TCRdb's pipeline rather than the authors' work. A total of 590,000 or so distinct CDR3 sequences appear in this sample, about 30% of them only once. Jointly, the top ten make up 15% to 19% of the sample.

Trimming takes 4 bases off V and 0 bases off J; junction bases not matched to a gene: 6. The CDR3 starts with the cysteine, ends with the phenylalanine, and has 15 residues. The only DNA kept is the CDR3, 45 bases in frame from the first base. The CDR1 and CDR2 encoded by the germline V gene are SGHRS and YFSETQ. The 39 donors, aged 6 to 90 years, were systemically healthy Caucasian individuals from Russia. Around 10 milliliters of peripheral blood were collected from each donor into EDTA-treated Vacutainer tubes. Ficoll-Paque density-gradient centrifugation was used to isolate PBMCs, with at least 7 million obtained per sample. Trizol reagent was used to extract total RNA from the PBMCs, yielding at least 5.5 micrograms per sample. For every donor, an aliquot of PBMCs went through flow cytometry to measure the percentages of naive CD45RAhigh/CD27high T cells. The data originate from a study of blood T cells in healthy people across ages (dated by TCRdb to between 2014 and 2016). Background for the entire study: In model experiments, template switching captured roughly one uniquely barcoded TCR beta cDNA molecule for every two T cells. The study analyzed two additional independent replicas of 1 million unique cDNA reads from the same blood draw for two donors, one aged 18 to 29 and one aged 80 or older. Donors were grouped into four age groups: young (average roughly 17 years), middle-aged (around 39), aged (about 60) and long-lived (around 80). To avoid experimental bias, donors of different ages were randomly spread across the sequencing lanes. The study measured age-related changes in TCR beta repertoire diversity using deep sequencing normalized with unique cDNA molecular identifiers. The full study reports these points: Estimates of total diversity based on one million sequenced T cells were regarded as lower bounds and as underestimates. As age increased, observed TCR beta diversity per million T cells dropped in a roughly linear way, and a significant reduction was already evident by age about 40. Because profiling used bulk unsorted PBMCs, naive and antigen-experienced compartments could not be compared conclusively. Compared with the aged group, the long-lived group had more naive CD4+ T cells, fewer expanded clones and increased TCR diversity, a pattern suggesting age selection. The percentage of naive T cells measured by flow cytometry correlated strongly with observed TCR beta diversity. Donor CMV infection status was unknown, potentially confounding age-related changes in expanded clonotypes.

The specimen sequenced was blood. This receptor was taken from a woman of 80 years or more in good health. The V and J genes are TRBV5-1 and TRBJ1-1, with TRBD1 matching 7 junction bases. The sequence in DNA is TGCGCCAGCAGCAAAGACAGGGTGCTGAACACTGAAGCTTTCTTT. It translates to CASSKDRVLNTEAFF.